The T cell receptor beta chain under discussion was sequenced for a study of PD-L1 blockade in urothelial cancer. Concerning this clone: Its target is unknown.

The assay was immunoSEQ multiplex PCR, and TCRdb's table has in-frame clones only and misses some. The sample shows about 130,000 clones, roughly 84% of them seen only once. Regarding time point: pretreatment peripheral blood. Each patient presented with locally advanced or metastatic urothelial carcinoma. The V end lost 1 base, the J end lost 4 bases, and 10 bases lay between the germline ends. Germline assignment: CDR1 LNHNV and CDR2 YYDKDF (reference sequence). The CDR3 extends over 15 amino acids. Study results and caveats: Patients who had durable benefit saw their tumor-associated blood clones expand more at 3 weeks. Having blood TCR clonality under the median before treatment predicted better survival.

The sequences come from PBMCs, collected around atezolizumab (anti-PD-L1) treatment. This receptor was obtained from a man aged 50-60 years with urothelial cancer. J is TRBJ2-2 and V is TRBV15, with D possibly matching TRBD2 (6 bases). The CDR3 here is CATSRGQGGTGELFF. The CDR3 coding sequence is TGTGCCACCAGCAGAGGGCAGGGAGGCACCGGGGAGCTGTTTTTT.